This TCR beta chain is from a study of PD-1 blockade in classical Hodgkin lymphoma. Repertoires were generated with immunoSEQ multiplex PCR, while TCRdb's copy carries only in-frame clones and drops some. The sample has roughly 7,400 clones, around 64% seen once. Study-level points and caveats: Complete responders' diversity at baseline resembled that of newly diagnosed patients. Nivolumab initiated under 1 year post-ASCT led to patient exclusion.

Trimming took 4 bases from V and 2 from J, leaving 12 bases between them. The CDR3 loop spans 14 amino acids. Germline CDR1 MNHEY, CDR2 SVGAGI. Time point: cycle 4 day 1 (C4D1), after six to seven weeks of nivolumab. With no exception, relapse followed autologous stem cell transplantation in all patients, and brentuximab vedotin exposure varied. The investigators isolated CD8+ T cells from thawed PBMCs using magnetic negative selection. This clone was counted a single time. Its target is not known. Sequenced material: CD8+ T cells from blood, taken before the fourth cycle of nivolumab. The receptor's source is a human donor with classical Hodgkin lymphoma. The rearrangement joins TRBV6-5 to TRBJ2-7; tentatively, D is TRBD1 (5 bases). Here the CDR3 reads CASSFSGRTYEQYF. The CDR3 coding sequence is TGTGCCAGCAGTTTCTCAGGGCGGACCTACGAGCAGTACTTC.